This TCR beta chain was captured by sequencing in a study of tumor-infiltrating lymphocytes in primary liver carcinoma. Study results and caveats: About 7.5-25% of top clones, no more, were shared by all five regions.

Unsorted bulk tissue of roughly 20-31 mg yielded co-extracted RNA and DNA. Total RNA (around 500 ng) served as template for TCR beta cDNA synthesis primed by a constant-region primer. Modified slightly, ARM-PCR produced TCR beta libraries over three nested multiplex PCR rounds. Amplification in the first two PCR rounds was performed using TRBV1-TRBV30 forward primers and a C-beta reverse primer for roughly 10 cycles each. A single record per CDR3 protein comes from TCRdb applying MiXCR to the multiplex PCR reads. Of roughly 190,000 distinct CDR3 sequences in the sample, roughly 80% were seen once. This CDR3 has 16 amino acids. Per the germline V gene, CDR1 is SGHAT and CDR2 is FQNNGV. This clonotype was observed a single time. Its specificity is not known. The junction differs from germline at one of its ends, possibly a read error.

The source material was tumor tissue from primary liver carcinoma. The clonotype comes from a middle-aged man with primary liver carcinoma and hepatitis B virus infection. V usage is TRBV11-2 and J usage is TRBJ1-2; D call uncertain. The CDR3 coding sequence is TGTGCCAGCATCATAGATTCGGTAGCCTATTCTCGAGGCTACAGCTTC. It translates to CASIIDSVAYSRGYSF.